Listed below are T cell receptor beta chains from one sample, sequenced in a study of cytomegalovirus exposure and HLA in healthy donors. Data came from immunoSEQ multiplex PCR; TCRdb stores just in-frame clones and leaves some out. The sample includes about 140,000 clones, around 70% of them seen just once. The source material was PBMCs. The receptors come from a young woman in good health and CMV-seronegative. Each CDR3 is given with its conserved first and last residue. The order of the fields is clone size, D gene, J gene, V gene, CDR3 protein. A D gene is named only where the DNA matches it firmly. Clone size appears in some rows only: once, few, many, or a class for an expanded clone.

NA	TRBD2	TRBJ2-2	TRBV4-1	CASSQDRLRREGRTGELFF
NA	TRBD1	TRBJ1-2	TRBV28	CASSPSSRGRGIMVGYTF
NA	TRBD2	TRBJ2-5	TRBV5-1	CASKAGSGGPGETQYF
few	NA	TRBJ1-1	TRBV2	CASQRDSNTEAFF
NA	NA	TRBJ2-4	TRBV18	CASSRAVAAKNIQYF
NA	TRBD2	TRBJ2-1	TRBV5-8	CASIRAGVSYNEQFF
NA	TRBD1	TRBJ1-1	TRBV5-1	CASSPSQGAGEAFF
NA	TRBD2	TRBJ2-5	TRBV2	CASNLAGASYQETQYF
few	NA	TRBJ2-5	TRBV7-7	CASSARGGALSETQYF
NA	TRBD2	TRBJ2-1	TRBV10-3	CAISESLTSGRMEQFF
few	NA	TRBJ1-2	TRBV7-8	CASSLVGSGTQGYTF
NA	NA	TRBJ1-1	TRBV10-3	CAISESDMNTEAFF
NA	NA	TRBJ2-5	TRBV11-1	CASSLVRGETQYF
NA	NA	TRBJ2-7	TRBV7-9	CASSFGEHSSYEQYF
NA	NA	TRBJ1-2	TRBV28	CASSLTTGYGYTF
NA	TRBD1	TRBJ1-3	TRBV5-5	CASSLEGAAGNTIYF
NA	NA	TRBJ2-2	TRBV28	CASSSGFNGELFF
NA	TRBD2	TRBJ2-7	TRBV30	CAWSRTSGREEQYF
NA	NA	TRBJ2-1	TRBV30	CAWRGGTGSYNEQFF
NA	TRBD1	TRBJ2-5	TRBV30	CACGTGGALGQETQYF
NA	TRBD1	TRBJ1-1	TRBV7-9	CASSIQGANTEAFF
once	TRBD1	TRBJ2-1	TRBV18	CASSPPWDRGSRTLSYNEQFF
few	NA	TRBJ1-6	TRBV5-1	CASSLQGSSYNSPLHF
NA	NA	TRBJ2-1	TRBV7-2	CASRRGTYNEQFF
NA	TRBD1	TRBJ1-3	TRBV6-1	CASSEALTGGGNTIYF
once	NA	TRBJ1-5	TRBV6-5	CASSYSGGSNQPQHF
NA	NA	TRBJ2-1	TRBV7-2	CASSLGSDISGYNEQFF
NA	TRBD1	TRBJ1-1	TRBV5-5	CASSGTGTENTEAFF
NA	NA	TRBJ1-2	TRBV28	CASTVLRGGYGYTF
NA	NA	TRBJ2-7	TRBV2	CASRFAQGGEQYF
NA	TRBD1	TRBJ2-2	TRBV30	CAWSPGQGTGELFF
NA	NA	TRBJ2-4	TRBV4-1	CASSPRLLAKNIQYF
NA	NA	TRBJ2-3	TRBV21-1	CASSKARGGYTQYF
NA	TRBD1	TRBJ1-4	TRBV7-9	CASSKDRGGVPNEKLFF